The source of this T cell receptor beta chain is a study of shared clonotypes between healthy human individuals. Study results and limitations: Rarefaction revealed incomplete sorted-subset sequencing despite large depth. Estimated richness values were generally larger in naive subsets than in memory subsets. All-four-donor shared clonotypes had higher generation probabilities than non-shared clonotypes did.

In regard to this clone: Its cognate antigen is unknown.

Naive CD8 cells lacked CD45RO and underwent positive selection for CCR7, leaving out terminally differentiated effector memory CD45RA+ cells. Authors' methods: Sequence data from immunoSEQ were junction-only and lacked quality scores; consequently, filtering differed. Generated by immunoSEQ multiplex PCR, the TCRdb table keeps only in-frame clones and is missing some. V and J calls and clone size are copied from that table; D and trimming were computed from the DNA. Of around 1.9 million clones in the sample, over 85% were seen once. This CDR3 has 17 residues. Germline CDR1 reads MDHEN; CDR2 reads SYDVKM. The V and J ends lost 2 bases and 3 bases, in that order; junction bases with no gene match: 7.

This chain joins TRBV28 and TRBJ2-1; the match to TRBD2 covers 10 bases. The receptor comes from a man aged 18-30 years in good health. Some clones in this sample may be carry-over from other donors' samples. Sequences were obtained from naive CD8+ T cells from PBMCs. CDR3 sequence reads: CASSLDRLAGLYNEQFF. CDR3 DNA sequence: TGTGCCAGCAGTTTAGACAGACTAGCGGGCCTCTACAATGAGCAGTTCTTC.